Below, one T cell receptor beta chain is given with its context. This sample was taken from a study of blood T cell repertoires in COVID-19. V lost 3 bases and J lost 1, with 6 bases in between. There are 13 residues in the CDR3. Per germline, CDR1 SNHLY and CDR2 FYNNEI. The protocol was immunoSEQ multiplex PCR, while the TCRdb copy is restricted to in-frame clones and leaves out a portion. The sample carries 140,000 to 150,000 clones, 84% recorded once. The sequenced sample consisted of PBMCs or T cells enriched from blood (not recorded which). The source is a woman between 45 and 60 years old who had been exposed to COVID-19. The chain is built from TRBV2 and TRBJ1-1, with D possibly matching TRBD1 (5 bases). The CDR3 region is CASSDRENTEAFF. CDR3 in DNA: TGTGCCAGCAGTGACAGGGAGAACACTGAAGCTTTCTTT.